Presented here are 16 T cell receptor beta chains from one specimen sequenced in a study of blood T cells in healthy people across ages. Sample-barcoded 5' priming and a J-beta primer mix drove a second PCR of roughly 6 to 12 cycles. Using its own MiXCR run on the 5' RACE reads, TCRdb lists one record per CDR3 protein. The table shows 650,000 to 800,000 distinct CDR3 sequences, with around 45% occurring only once. Sequencing was done on a sample of blood. The receptors were sampled from a man between 60 and 75 years old in good health.

V is TRBV18 and J is TRBJ2-3; 8 bases are a match to TRBD2. This CDR3 has 15 residues. CDR1 and CDR2 from the germline V gene are KGHSH and LQKENI. V was clipped by 3 bases and J by 5 bases; unmatched bases: 7. The CDR3 loop reads CASSPGTGGRDTQYF. Written as DNA, the CDR3 is TGTGCCAGCTCACCGGGCACGGGGGGGCGAGATACGCAGTATTTT. The full variable domain, in which reference TRBV18 and TRBJ2-3 provide the parts outside the CDR3, is NAGVMQNPRHLVRRRGQEARLRCSPMKGHSHVYWYRQLPEEGLKFMVYLQKENIIDESGMPKERFSAEFPKEGPSILRIQQVVRGDSAAYFCASSPGTGGRDTQYFGPGTRLTVL.

This chain links TRBV5-4 with TRBJ1-1; D might be TRBD1 (6 bases). V was pared by 5 bases and J by 11 bases, with 16 bases between. In germline, CDR1 is SGHNT, CDR2 YYREEE (reference sequence). This CDR3 region has 12 residues. The CDR3: CASRATGNEAFF. As DNA, the CDR3 is TGTGCCAGCAGAGCAACAGGGAATGAGGCTTTCTTT.

The genes are TRBV20-1 and TRBJ1-2; D is perhaps TRBD1 (6 bases). Germline V gene sequence: CDR1 DFQATT, CDR2 SNEGSKA (reference sequence). V was cut by 4 bases and J by 7 bases, with 22 bases left in between. This CDR3 has 15 amino acids. The CDR3: CSATENRALYFGYTF. The CDR3 DNA is TGCAGTGCTACGGAGAACAGGGCCCTCTATTTTGGCTACACCTTC.

The genes are TRBV7-8 and TRBJ1-1; D remains unclear. V lost 2 bases to trimming and J lost 3 bases, with 10 bases between them. This CDR3 region has 14 residues. CDR1 is SGHVS and CDR2 is FQNEAQ in the germline V gene. This CDR3 reads CASSLLSRDTEAFF. As DNA, the CDR3 is TGTGCCAGCAGCTTATTAAGTAGGGACACTGAAGCTTTCTTT.

This clonotype was observed at least ten times. This sequence joins TRBV6-1 and TRBJ1-2, with a possible D match to TRBD1 (5 bases). Germline V CDR1 and CDR2: MNHNS, SASEGT. The CDR3 totals 14 residues. V was trimmed by 9 bases and J by 7 bases, leaving 21 bases between them. CDR3 loop: CASDTGTSLSGYTF. The CDR3 DNA is TGTGCCAGTGATACCGGGACCTCACTCAGTGGCTACACCTTC.

The V and J genes are TRBV18 and TRBJ2-7; D is unclear. The CDR3 covers 16 residues. CDR1 is KGHSH and CDR2 is LQKENI in the germline V gene. The V gene lost 0 bases and the J gene lost 0 bases, with 12 bases spanning the gap. CDR3 bases: TGTGCCAGCTCACCACCTATGGGTAGGAGCTCCTACGAGCAGTACTTC. Its protein is CASSPPMGRSSYEQYF.

The rearrangement joins TRBV7-9 to TRBJ2-7, with D unclear. The V and J ends lost 1 base and 9 bases respectively, with 7 bases between them. The germline V gene encodes CDR1 SEHNR and CDR2 FQNEAQ (reference sequence). The CDR3 is made up of 11 amino acids. The CDR3 DNA reads as TGTGCCAGCAGCTTAGACAGAAGGCAGTACTTC. It codes for CASSLDRRQYF.

The V call is TRBV6-5, the J call TRBJ2-5; 12 nucleotides match TRBD2. This CDR3 is 17 amino acids long. The trim removed 2 bases at V and 11 bases at J, leaving 15 bases unmatched. CDR1 is MNHEY and CDR2 is SVGAGI in the germline V gene. CDR3 coding DNA: TGTGCCAGCAGTTACACTAGCGGGGGGACCGTTCGGAATGAGCAGTACTTC. It yields the protein CASSYTSGGTVRNEQYF.

This clonotype was observed a handful of times. This CDR3 reads CASSLFIAGASTDTQYF. For the CDR3, the DNA is TGCGCCAGCAGCCTATTCATAGCGGGCGCTAGCACAGATACGCAGTATTTT. V usage is TRBV4-3 and J usage is TRBJ2-3; TRBD2 matches 7 bases. The J segment lost 0 bases and the V segment lost 4 bases, leaving 10 bases of the junction unmatched. The germline CDR1 and CDR2 sequences are LGHNA and YSLEER. CDR3 length: 17 residues.

V gene TRBV13 combines with J gene TRBJ2-1; D is uncertain. The CDR3 loop spans 11 amino acids. Trimming shortened V by 4 bases and J by 9 bases, and 7 bases separated the two germline ends. From germline, CDR1 is PRHDT and CDR2 FYEKMQ (reference sequence). The CDR3 nucleotides read TGTGCCAGCAGCTCCCGTGGTGAGCAGTTCTTC. It translates to CASSSRGEQFF.

The chain combines TRBV7-9 with TRBJ2-7; 11 positions agree with TRBD2. Trimming took 4 bases from V and 3 from J; bases not matched to a gene: 20. CDR3 length: 20 amino acids. Germline V gene data show CDR1 as SEHNR and CDR2 as FQNEAQ (reference sequence). CDR3 bases: TGTGCCAGCAGCTCAACCGATGTAGCGGGGGGGACTCAGAGAAGCTACGAGCAGTACTTC. It specifies CASSSTDVAGGTQRSYEQYF.

V usage is TRBV28 and J usage is TRBJ2-7, with D unresolved. V lost 5 bases, J lost 1 base, and 12 bases lay in between. CDR3 length equals 14 residues. Germline CDR1 and CDR2: MDHEN and SYDVKM. The CDR3 sequence is CASSILARSYEQYF. CDR3 in DNA: TGTGCCAGCAGTATATTGGCTAGATCCTACGAGCAGTACTTC.

The V and J genes are TRBV7-4 and TRBJ1-1; a possible D gene is TRBD1 (5 bases). The V gene's germline CDR1 is SGHVT and CDR2 SQSDAQ. V was clipped by 10 bases and J by 0 bases, with 9 bases between them. This CDR3 spans 12 amino acids. The CDR3 DNA reads as TGTGCCAAAGGGGTGATGAACACTGAAGCTTTCTTT. Translated: CAKGVMNTEAFF. The whole variable domain, filled in from reference TRBV7-4 and TRBJ1-1, reads GAGVSQSPRYKVAKRGRDVALRCDSISGHVTLYWYRQTLGQGSEVLTYSQSDAQRDKSGRPSGRFSAERPERSVSTLKIQRTEQGDSAVYLCAKGVMNTEAFFGQGTRLTVV.

There are a few counts of this clonotype. The chain carries TRBV12-5 and TRBJ2-3; 7 nucleotides line up with TRBD1. The CDR3 extends over 16 amino acids. V dropped 1 base and J dropped 0; count of bases not matched to a gene: 4. Germline V CDR1 and CDR2: LGHNT, FRNRAP. DNA of the CDR3: TGTGCTAGTGGTTTGGGCCGGGACAGAAGCACAGATACGCAGTATTTT. Protein product: CASGLGRDRSTDTQYF.

This clonotype was counted many times. The chain links TRBV20-1 to TRBJ2-7; the match to TRBD1 covers 8 bases. This CDR3 has 13 amino acids. V was clipped by 3 bases and J by 3 bases; unmatched bases: 4. CDR1 DFQATT and CDR2 SNEGSKA come from the germline V gene (reference sequence). CDR3 in amino acids: CSARQGAYYEQYF. The CDR3, as DNA: TGCAGTGCTAGGCAGGGGGCTTACTACGAGCAGTACTTC.

The chain employs TRBV7-2 and TRBJ2-7, with 9 positions matching TRBD1. CDR3 size: 15 residues. Germline V gene data show CDR1 as SGHTA and CDR2 as FQGNSA. Unmatched junction bases numbered 8, after V lost 5 bases and J lost 3 bases. The CDR3 region is CASSPGTGPLYEQYF. The CDR3 DNA follows: TGTGCCAGCAGCCCCGGGACAGGGCCCCTCTACGAGCAGTACTTC.